This paragraph covers one T cell receptor (beta chain) sequence. The data are from a study of blood T cell repertoires in COVID-19. About the research overall: From the United States, Italy and Spain came samples of acute and convalescent COVID-19.

Study processing details: It was from reference gene primer amplification that nucleated cell counts were estimated. Repertoires were generated with immunoSEQ multiplex PCR, while TCRdb's copy carries only in-frame clones and drops some. The V and J calls and clone size come from that table; D and trimming were worked out from the DNA. Seen here are fewer than 300,000 clones, around 82% observed once, and the top ten hold approximately 10%. Sample: peripheral blood. This receptor was identified in a woman aged 50 to 60 who had recovered from COVID-19.

For the CDR3, the DNA is TGTGCCAGCAGTGCTACAGGAGATAGCAATCAGCCCCAGCATTTT. Residues: CASSATGDSNQPQHF. The chain joins TRBV9 to TRBJ1-5; the D gene is possibly TRBD1 (5 bases). The CDR3 spans 15 residues. The V gene's germline CDR1 is SGDLS and CDR2 YYNGEE. V lost 5 bases and J lost 0, with 12 bases in between. The full variable domain, completed using reference TRBV9 and TRBJ1-5, is DSGVTQTPKHLITATGQRVTLRCSPRSGDLSVYWYQQSLDQGLQFLIQYYNGEERAKGNILERFSAQQFPDLHSELNLSSLELGDSALYFCASSATGDSNQPQHFGDGTRLSIL.